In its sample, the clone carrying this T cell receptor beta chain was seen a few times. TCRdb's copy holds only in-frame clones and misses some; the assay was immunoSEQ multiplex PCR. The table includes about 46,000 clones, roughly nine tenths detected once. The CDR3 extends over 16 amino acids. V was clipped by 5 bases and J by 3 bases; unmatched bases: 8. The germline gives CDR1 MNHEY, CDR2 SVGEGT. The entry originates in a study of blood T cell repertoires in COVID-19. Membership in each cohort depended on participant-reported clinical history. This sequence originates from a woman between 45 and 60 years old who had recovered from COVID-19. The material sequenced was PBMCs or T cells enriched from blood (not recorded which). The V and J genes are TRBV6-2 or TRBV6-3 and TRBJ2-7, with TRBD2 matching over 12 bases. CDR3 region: CASSDHRTSGNYEQYF. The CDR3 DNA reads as TGTGCCAGCAGTGACCACCGGACTAGCGGGAACTACGAGCAGTACTTC.